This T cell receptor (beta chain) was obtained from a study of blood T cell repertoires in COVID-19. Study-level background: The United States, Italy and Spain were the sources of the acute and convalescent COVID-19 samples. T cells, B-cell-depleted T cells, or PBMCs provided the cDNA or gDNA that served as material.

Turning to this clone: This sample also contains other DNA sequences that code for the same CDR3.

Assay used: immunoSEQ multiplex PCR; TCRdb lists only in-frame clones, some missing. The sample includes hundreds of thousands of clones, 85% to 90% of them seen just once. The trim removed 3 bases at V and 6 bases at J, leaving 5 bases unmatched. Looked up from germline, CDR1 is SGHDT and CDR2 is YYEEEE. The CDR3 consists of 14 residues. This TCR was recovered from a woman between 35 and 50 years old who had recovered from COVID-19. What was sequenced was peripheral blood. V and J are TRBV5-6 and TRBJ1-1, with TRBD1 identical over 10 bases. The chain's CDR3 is CASSSRDRGPEAFF. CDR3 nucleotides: TGTGCCAGCAGCTCCCGGGACAGGGGCCCTGAAGCTTTCTTT.